This is a list of T cell receptor beta chains from one sample in a study of cytomegalovirus exposure and HLA in healthy donors. Sequencing was performed with immunoSEQ multiplex PCR; in TCRdb, only in-frame clones are kept and a portion is missing. The sample carries 150,000 or so clones, 77% recorded once. The sample taken for sequencing was PBMCs. The receptors originated from a man aged 50 to 60 in good health and CMV-seropositive. Each CDR3 is given with its conserved first and last residue. Each record gives: J gene, D gene, clone size, V gene, CDR3 DNA, CDR3 protein. A D gene is named only where the DNA matches it firmly. Expanded clones get a size class; other rows say once, few or many, or leave the size out.

>TRBJ1-4|NA|NA|TRBV4-3
TGCGCCAGCAGCCAAGCTGACAGGAGACCTAATGAAAAACTGTTTTTT
CASSQADRRPNEKLFF
>TRBJ2-7|TRBD2|once|TRBV15
TGTGCCACCAGCAGAGGCGGGGGGGCGTCGGAAGAGCAGTACTTC
CATSRGGGASEEQYF
>TRBJ1-6|NA|few|TRBV4-1
TGCGCCAGCAGCCAGGGACACGCCGATAATTCACCCCTCCACTTT
CASSQGHADNSPLHF
>TRBJ1-6|NA|NA|TRBV4-3
TGCGCCAGCAGCCAAGATATCGCGGGACCGACTGATTTTCCCCTCCACTTT
CASSQDIAGPTDFPLHF
>TRBJ2-7|TRBD1|NA|TRBV6-7
TGTGCCAGCGGCGAACAGGGGGAAAAAGACTACGAGCAGTACTTC
CASGEQGEKDYEQYF
>TRBJ2-5|NA|NA|TRBV7-7
TGTGCTAGCGCAGCCGGGGGGCAGACCCAGTACTTC
CASAAGGQTQYF
>TRBJ2-7|NA|few|TRBV11-2
TGTGCCAGCAGCCCCTTGTCGCTAAGCTCCTACGAGCAGTACTTC
CASSPLSLSSYEQYF
>TRBJ1-1|NA|NA|TRBV7-2
TGTGCCAGCAGCACCCGTCGGGGGGGCTGGACTGAAGCTTTCTTT
CASSTRRGGWTEAFF
>TRBJ2-3|NA|NA|TRBV5-1
TGCGCCAGCAGCTTCCGCAGGGGATCAGATACGCAGTATTTT
CASSFRRGSDTQYF
>TRBJ1-6|TRBD1|few|TRBV28
TGTGCCACTAAGGACAGGATCAATTCACCCCTCCACTTT
CATKDRINSPLHF
>TRBJ2-7|NA|NA|TRBV5-1
TGCGCCAGCAGCGTGGACGGCTACGAGCAGTACTTC
CASSVDGYEQYF
>TRBJ2-7|TRBD1|NA|TRBV6-5
TGTGCCAGCAGTTACAGGGACAGAACCTACGAGCAGTACTTC
CASSYRDRTYEQYF
>TRBJ2-1|TRBD2|NA|TRBV10-3
TGTGCCATCAGCGCGACTAGCGGGGGGGCAGATGAGCAGTTCTTC
CAISATSGGADEQFF
>TRBJ1-3|NA|NA|TRBV14
TGTGCCAGCAGCCAAACATGGGCCAGGACTGGAAACACCATATATTTT
CASSQTWARTGNTIYF
>TRBJ2-7|NA|NA|TRBV5-3
TGTGCCAGAAGCTTGGCCCGCAGGCTCTACGAGCAGTACTTC
CARSLARRLYEQYF
>TRBJ1-2|NA|NA|TRBV6-5
TGTGCCAGCAGTTACTCGAACCAGGTTCACGGCTACACCTTC
CASSYSNQVHGYTF
>TRBJ1-2|TRBD1|NA|TRBV29-1
TGCAGCGTTGTCCCGGGACAGGGCTATGGCTACACCTTC
CSVVPGQGYGYTF
>TRBJ1-3|NA|once|TRBV27
TGTGCCAGCAGTCCTGGGGCCAGCCCTGGAAACACCATATATTTT
CASSPGASPGNTIYF
>TRBJ2-3|NA|NA|TRBV5-4
TGTGCCAGCAGCTTTGACAAAGGCACAGATACGCAGTATTTT
CASSFDKGTDTQYF
>TRBJ1-5|NA|NA|TRBV9
TGTGCCAGCAGCGTAGAAAGAGGGCGGGGGAGCAATCAGCCCCAGCATTTT
CASSVERGRGSNQPQHF
>TRBJ1-6|TRBD1|once|TRBV5-6
TGTGCCAGCAGCTTGGTAGCAGGGGGCTCCTATAATTCACCCCTCCACTTT
CASSLVAGGSYNSPLHF
>TRBJ1-2|TRBD1|NA|TRBV19
TGTGCCAGTAGTAACCTCGGACAGGGGAAATATGGCTACACCTTC
CASSNLGQGKYGYTF
>TRBJ1-2|NA|NA|TRBV10-2
TGCGCCAGCAGAGCCCTAACGGGCGAAGTTGATATGGGGCACTATGGCTACACCTTC
CASRALTGEVDMGHYGYTF
>TRBJ1-3|NA|NA|TRBV5-6
TGTGCCAGCAGCTTTGGGGCAGGAACAATCTCTGGAAACGCCATATATTTT
CASSFGAGTISGNAIYF
>TRBJ2-7|NA|NA|TRBV20-1
TGCAGTGCGGAGGGAGACTACGAGCAGTACTTC
CSAEGDYEQYF
>TRBJ1-3|NA|once|TRBV19
TGTGCCAGTAGTATCTACGGGTCCTTTGGAAACACCATATATTTT
CASSIYGSFGNTIYF
>TRBJ1-2|TRBD1|NA|TRBV11-1
TGTGCCAGCAGCAACAATGGACAGGGGATTCCTGGCTACACCTTC
CASSNNGQGIPGYTF
>TRBJ1-3|TRBD1|NA|TRBV4-2
TGTGCCAGCAGCGAACCGACAGGGGGCTCTGGAAACACCATATATTTT
CASSEPTGGSGNTIYF
>TRBJ2-7|TRBD2|NA|TRBV5-1
TGCGCCAGCAGGACTAGCGGGGAGAGCTCCTACGAGCAGTACTTC
CASRTSGESSYEQYF
>TRBJ2-5|TRBD2|NA|TRBV6-1
TGTGCCAGCGGTGTAGCGGGGGGGCTGGAGACCCAGTACTTC
CASGVAGGLETQYF
>TRBJ1-2|NA|few|TRBV5-5
TGTGCCAGCAGCCAATCAGGGTCCACCTATGGCTACACCTTC
CASSQSGSTYGYTF
>TRBJ2-6|TRBD1|NA|TRBV19
TGTGCCAGTAGCACCCAGCCCGGGACAGCCAGTTCTGGGGCCAACGTCCTGACTTTC
CASSTQPGTASSGANVLTF
>TRBJ2-7|NA|NA|TRBV12-5
TGTGCTAGTGGCAGGGGAGTTTTATCCTACGAGCAGTACTTC
CASGRGVLSYEQYF
>TRBJ2-7|NA|NA|TRBV4-3
TGCGCCAGCAGCCAAGATAGGGGCCGATCCTACGAGCAGTACTTC
CASSQDRGRSYEQYF
>TRBJ1-6|NA|once|TRBV28
TGTGCCATTGCCGGCTATAATTCACCCCTCCACTTT
CAIAGYNSPLHF
>TRBJ1-2|NA|NA|TRBV29-1
TGCAGCGTTTGGGCAGTCTATGGCTACACCTTC
CSVWAVYGYTF
>TRBJ2-7|TRBD1|few|TRBV6-5
TGTGCCAGCAACAGACAGGGGTCCTACGAGCAGTACTTC
CASNRQGSYEQYF
>TRBJ2-5|TRBD2|NA|TRBV19
TGTGCCAGTAGTATGGGTACTAGCGGGGGTCAAGAGACCCAGTACTTC
CASSMGTSGGQETQYF
>TRBJ1-2|NA|NA|TRBV19
TGTGCCAGTAGTAGATCGAGAGTTAACTATGGCTACACCTTC
CASSRSRVNYGYTF
>TRBJ2-5|NA|NA|TRBV14
TGTGCCAGCAGCCAAGTGGTGGCGAGGGAGACCCAGTACTTC
CASSQVVARETQYF
>TRBJ2-2|NA|NA|TRBV7-9
TGTGCCAGCAGCTTTGGGGCCTTGGGCACCGGGGAGCTGTTTTTT
CASSFGALGTGELFF
>TRBJ1-2|NA|NA|TRBV28
TGTGCCAGCAGTCACCTCCTTGGGGGGAACTATGGCTACACCTTC
CASSHLLGGNYGYTF
>TRBJ2-7|NA|NA|TRBV10-3
TGTGCCATCGGCGGCAGCGGCTACGAGCAGTACTTC
CAIGGSGYEQYF